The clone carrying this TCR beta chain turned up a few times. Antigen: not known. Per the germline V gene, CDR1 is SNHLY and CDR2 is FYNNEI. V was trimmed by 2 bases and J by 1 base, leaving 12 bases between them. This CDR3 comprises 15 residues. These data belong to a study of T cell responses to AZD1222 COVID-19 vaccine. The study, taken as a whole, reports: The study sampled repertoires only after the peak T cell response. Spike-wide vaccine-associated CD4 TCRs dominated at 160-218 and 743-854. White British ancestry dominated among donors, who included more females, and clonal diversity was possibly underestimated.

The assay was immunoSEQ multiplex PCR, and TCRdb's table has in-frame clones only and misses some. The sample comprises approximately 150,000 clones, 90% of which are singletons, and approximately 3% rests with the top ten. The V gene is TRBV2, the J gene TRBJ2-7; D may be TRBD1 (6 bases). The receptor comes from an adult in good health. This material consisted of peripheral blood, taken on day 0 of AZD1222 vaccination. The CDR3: CASSEFGQSSYEQYF. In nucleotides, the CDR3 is TGTGCCAGCAGTGAATTCGGACAGTCTTCCTACGAGCAGTACTTC.